This T cell receptor (beta chain) emerged from a study of cytomegalovirus exposure and HLA in healthy donors. Study-level points and caveats: The study carried out a later analysis of TCR beta sequences. It associated some 15,000 of them with specific HLA alleles at a false discovery rate of 0.05.

Of note for this clone: What it binds is unknown.

A multiplex PCR was run with 60 Vbeta primers and 13 Jbeta primers. The assay was immunoSEQ multiplex PCR, and TCRdb's table has in-frame clones only and misses some. The repertoire holds roughly 180,000 clones, with approximately 88% as singletons. This CDR3 comprises 13 residues. CDR1 is SNHLY, CDR2 FYNNEI, per germline. The receptor was isolated from a man aged 25-45 years in good health and CMV-seronegative. The chain uses TRBV2 and TRBJ2-2; D is uncertain. Specimen: PBMCs. For the CDR3, the DNA is TGTGCTTACGGGTTGGATCACACCGGGGAGCTGTTTTTT. It encodes CAYGLDHTGELFF.